This note documents a single T cell receptor beta chain sequence. Losses at the gene ends were 10 bases for V and 4 bases for J; bases not matched to a gene: 6. Germline CDR1 reads MNHNY; CDR2 reads SVGAGI (reference sequence). This CDR3 is 12 amino acids long. The record originates from a study of T cell changes during pregnancy in multiple sclerosis. Assay used: immunoSEQ multiplex PCR; TCRdb lists only in-frame clones, some missing. The repertoire consists of under 95,000 clones, with 91% occurring once and the leading ten covering 1.5% to 2%. This TCR derives from a female donor in good health, enrolled as a control in a pregnancy study. The material was peripheral blood, obtained after pregnancy. The chain recombines TRBV6-6 with TRBJ2-7, with 8 bases matching TRBD2. CDR3 residues: CATSRGGYEQYF. The CDR3 region has the DNA TGTGCCACCTCCCGGGGGGGTTACGAGCAGTACTTC.